The present T cell receptor (beta chain) was sequenced within a study of T cells in Graves' hyperthyroidism and ophthalmopathy. The overall study: Peripheral blood was collected at initial diagnosis, before any treatment.

Clinicians diagnosed patients from clinical symptoms, serum thyroxine and TRAb, thyroid ultrasound and orbital computed tomography. It was 8 to 10 ml of fresh peripheral blood that supplied the PBMCs. Whole-study findings and limits: Blood also showed most of the thyroid clonotypes that were expanded above 0.001.

This CDR3 has 11 residues. Germline CDR1 and CDR2: SQVTM and ANQGSEA. The V and J ends lost 4 bases and 9 bases respectively, with 12 bases between them. This clonotype was counted only a few times. The antigen remains unidentified. TCR beta CDR3 regions were amplified from RNA. First-round RT-PCR targeting the TCR CDR3 was performed with the HTBI primer set. TCRdb redid the calling of the multiplex PCR reads with MiXCR, one entry per CDR3 protein. The sample holds around 350,000 distinct CDR3 sequences; approximately 13% are singletons and the top ten take 9% to 9.5%. The TCR originated in a woman aged 18-30 years with Graves' hyperthyroidism. V usage is TRBV29-1 and J usage is TRBJ1-2; no definite D call. Sequencing was carried out using blood. The CDR3 here is CSVVTTGSYTF. The CDR3 nucleotides read TGCAGCGTTGTGACAACCGGAAGCTACACCTTC.